This T cell receptor (beta chain) comes out of a study of blood T cells in healthy people across ages. The study, taken as a whole, reports: Versus aged donors, long-lived donors had higher diversity and more naive CD4+ cells.

There are many counts of this clonotype. Its target is not known. Through a sample-barcoded 5' primer and a J-beta primer mix, a second PCR was run for 7 to 11 cycles. Each cDNA molecule, via a template-switch adaptor with 12 random nucleotides, was tagged. TCRdb re-called the 5' RACE reads with MiXCR, one entry per CDR3 protein. The repertoire holds approximately 960,000 distinct CDR3 sequences, with about 28% as singletons. Germline V gene lookup returns CDR1 MNHEY and CDR2 SMNVEV (reference sequence). CDR3 size: 15 residues. The germline V and J ends were trimmed by 1 base and 2 bases, with 12 bases remaining between them. These data also featured in a second study, about T cells of mothers and their children. That paper adds: Mother-child pairs who were related displayed a slightly higher overlap than unrelated pairs, a difference that was non-significant.

The TCR was taken from a woman aged 40 to 50 in good health. Sequenced input: blood. The genes are TRBV27 and TRBJ2-7, with D tentatively TRBD1 (5 bases). This chain's CDR3 is CASSLLPRQTYEQYF. DNA of the CDR3: TGTGCCAGCAGTTTATTACCCCGACAGACCTACGAGCAGTACTTC.